Listed here are 8 T cell receptor beta chains from one sample, sequenced in a study of CD8+ T cells in alopecia areata. The sequencing template was cDNA reverse transcribed from extracted RNA. Sequencing used immunoSEQ multiplex PCR; TCRdb keeps in-frame clones, though not all of them. The counts give approximately 280,000 clones, none of them seen only once; around 1.2% is held by the top ten. Pooled cutaneous lymph node cells were sorted using CD4, CD8alpha, NKG2D, NKG2ACE and other markers. Sequencing used CD4+ T cells sorted from a lymph node. The source of these receptors is a C3H/HeJ mouse with alopecia areata. MHC haplotype of the mouse line: H2-k.

This clone was detected only a few times. The gene names given are mouse names. With the read ending 3 residues before the CDR3 end, the germline J gene is used to fill in that end. This rearrangement joins TRBV5 to TRBJ1-6, with TRBD1 matching 8 bases. TRBJ1-6 is reported as an ORF; its role is uncertain. The germline gives CDR1 LGHNA, CDR2 YNLKQL (reference sequence). There are 16 residues in the CDR3. V shed 4 bases and J 7 bases; nucleotides not matched to a gene: 9. The CDR3 here is CASSPSTTGDNSPLYF. The sequenced part of the CDR3 DNA is TGTGCCAGCAGCCCCTCAACGACAGGGGACAATTCGCCC.

This clone was seen more than once but under ten times. Germline and genes: mouse. The read ends 4 residues early relative to the CDR3; the germline J gene fills the gap. Other nucleotide sequences in the sample specify the same CDR3. The genes are TRBV1 and TRBJ2-1, with no clear D. V dropped 1 base and J dropped 4 bases, with 5 bases sitting between them. The V gene's germline CDR1 is NSQYPW and CDR2 LRSPGD (reference sequence). The CDR3 loop spans 13 amino acids. The CDR3 loop reads CTCSAGQYAEQFF. CDR3 DNA (partial): TGCACCTGCAGTGCAGGTCAATATGCT.

Details on this clone: The gene names given are mouse names. Read coverage stops 4 residues before the CDR3 terminus; the germline J gene supplies the remainder. Other DNA sequences of this sample code for an identical CDR3. V usage is TRBV5 and J usage is TRBJ1-1; 7 bases are shared with TRBD1. CDR3 length: 14 amino acids. The V and J ends lost 2 bases and 3 bases, in that order; junction bases with no gene match: 3. CDR1 is LGHNA and CDR2 is YNLKQL in the germline V gene (reference sequence). CDR3 bases read: TGTGCCAGCAGCCAACAGGGGGGAGACACA. Protein: CASSQQGGDT. The CDR3, in full, reads CASSQQGGDTEVFF.

Details on this clone: Genes here carry mouse names. The read stops 4 residues short of the end of the CDR3; the missing end is completed from the germline J gene. The V gene is TRBV13-3, the J gene TRBJ2-1, with TRBD1 matching over 9 bases. The ends lost 1 base at V and 3 bases at J; junction bases unmatched: 5. The CDR3 spans 16 residues. Looked up from germline, CDR1 is NNHDY and CDR2 is SYVADS. The CDR3 DNA, read in part, is TGTGCCAGCAGTGATAATTTGACAGGGGGCTATGCT. As protein: CASSDNLTGGYA. The entire CDR3 reads CASSDNLTGGYAEQFF.

Worth noting for this clone: Genes and germline come from the mouse. The missing CDR3 end, 4 residues past where the read stops, is filled in from the germline J gene. This chain links TRBV13-3 with TRBJ1-1; D is possibly TRBD1 (6 bases). The CDR3 is 14 amino acids. Trimming shortened V by 5 bases and J by 0 bases, and 11 bases separated the two germline ends. Germline V gives CDR1 NNHDY, CDR2 SYVADS. The CDR3 bases that were read are TGTGCCAGCAGACGGGACAAAGCAAACACA. This gives the protein CASRRDKANT. Given in full, the CDR3 is CASRRDKANTEVFF.

To note about this clone: Genes and germline are mouse. In the same sample, other DNA sequences code for this CDR3. The CDR3 DNA, read in part, is TGTGCCAGCAGTATAGGGGGTGCGCGAGACTCC. Encoded protein: CASSIGGARDS. In full, the CDR3 is CASSIGGARDSDYTF. This chain links TRBV19 with TRBJ1-2; the D is unclear. The read stops 4 residues short of the end of the CDR3; the missing end is completed from the germline J gene. CDR3 length: 15 residues. Trimming stripped 0 bases from V and 3 bases from J, with 12 bases between. Germline V gene lookup returns CDR1 FNHDT and CDR2 SITEND (reference sequence).

This clone was seen a handful of times. Germline and genes here are mouse. The CDR3 is cut off 4 residues early in the read; its end comes from the germline J gene. The chain is built from TRBV13-3 and TRBJ2-2, with 8 bases lining up with TRBD2. Unmatched junction bases numbered 5, after V lost 4 bases and J lost 3 bases. This CDR3 is built from 15 residues. Germline CDR1 is NNHDY and CDR2 is SYVADS. The sequenced CDR3 bases are TGTGCCAGCAGTCTCTGGGGGGCTGACACCGGG. This gives the protein CASSLWGADTG. The full-length CDR3 reads as CASSLWGADTGQLYF.

For this clone: The listed genes are named as in mouse. The CDR3 end is not reached by the read, which stops 4 residues before it; the germline J gene fills it in. The rearrangement links TRBV5 to TRBJ2-1; no reliable D call. Germline V gene data show CDR1 as LGHNA and CDR2 as YNLKQL (reference sequence). This CDR3 is built from 13 residues. The ends were cut back, 2 bases at V and 3 bases at J, with 5 bases in the middle. CDR3 amino acids: CASSQSPYAEQFF. CDR3 bases read: TGTGCCAGCAGCCAAAGTCCCTATGCT.